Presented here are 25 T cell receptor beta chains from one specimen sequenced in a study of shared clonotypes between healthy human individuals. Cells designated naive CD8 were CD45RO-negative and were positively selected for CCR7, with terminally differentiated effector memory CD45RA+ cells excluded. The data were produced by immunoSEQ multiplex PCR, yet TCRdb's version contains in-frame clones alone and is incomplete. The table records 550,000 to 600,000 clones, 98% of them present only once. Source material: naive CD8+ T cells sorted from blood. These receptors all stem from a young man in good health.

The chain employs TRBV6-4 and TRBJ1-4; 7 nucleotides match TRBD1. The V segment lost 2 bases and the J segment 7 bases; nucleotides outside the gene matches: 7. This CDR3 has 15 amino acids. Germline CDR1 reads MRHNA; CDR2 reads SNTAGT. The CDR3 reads CASSDPPGTVEKLFF. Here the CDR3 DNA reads TGTGCCAGCAGTGACCCCCCAGGGACAGTTGAAAAACTGTTTTTT.

CDR3 loop: CAWSLGHSYNEQFF. The DNA for the CDR3 is TGTGCCTGGAGTTTAGGGCACTCCTACAATGAGCAGTTCTTC. J is TRBJ2-1 and V is TRBV30; D gene unclear. Germline V gene data show CDR1 as GTSNPN and CDR2 as SVGIG (reference sequence). The CDR3 has 14 amino acids. Trimming took off 2 bases at V and 0 bases at J, with 8 bases between the two ends.

The CDR3 DNA sequence: TGCAGCGTTGCGGACGGAAACACTGAAGCTTTCTTT. This codes for CSVADGNTEAFF. This rearrangement joins TRBV29-1 to TRBJ1-1, with D unclear. Germline assignment: CDR1 SQVTM and CDR2 ANQGSEA. With 4 bases removed from V and 2 bases from J, the gap between germline ends came to 8 bases. The CDR3 totals 12 residues.

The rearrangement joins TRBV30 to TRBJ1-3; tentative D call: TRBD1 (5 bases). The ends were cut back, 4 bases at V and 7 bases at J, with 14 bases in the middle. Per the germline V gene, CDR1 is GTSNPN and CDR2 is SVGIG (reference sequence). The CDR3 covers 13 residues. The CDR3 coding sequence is TGTGCCTGGAATGCAGGGAGAGGTAACACCATATATTTT. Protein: CAWNAGRGNTIYF.

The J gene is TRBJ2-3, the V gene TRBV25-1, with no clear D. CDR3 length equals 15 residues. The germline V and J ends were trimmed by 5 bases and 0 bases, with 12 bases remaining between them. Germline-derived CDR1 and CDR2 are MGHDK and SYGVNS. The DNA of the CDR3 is TGTGCCAGCAGTCGAGAGATCTCTAGCACAGATACGCAGTATTTT. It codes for CASSREISSTDTQYF.

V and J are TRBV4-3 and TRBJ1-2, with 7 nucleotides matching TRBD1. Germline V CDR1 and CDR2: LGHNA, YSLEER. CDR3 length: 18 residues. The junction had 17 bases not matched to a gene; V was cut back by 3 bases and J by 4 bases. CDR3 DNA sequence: TGCGCCAGCAGCCAGTACTCCCTTTCGACAGGGAAGCTCTATGGCTACACCTTC. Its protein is CASSQYSLSTGKLYGYTF.

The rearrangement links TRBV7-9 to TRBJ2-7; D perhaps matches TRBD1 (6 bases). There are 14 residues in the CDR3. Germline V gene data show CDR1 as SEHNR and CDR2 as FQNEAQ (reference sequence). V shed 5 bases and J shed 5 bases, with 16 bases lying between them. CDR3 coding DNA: TGTGCCAGCAGCACGACAGGAGCTGCCAACGAGCAGTACTTC. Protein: CASSTTGAANEQYF.

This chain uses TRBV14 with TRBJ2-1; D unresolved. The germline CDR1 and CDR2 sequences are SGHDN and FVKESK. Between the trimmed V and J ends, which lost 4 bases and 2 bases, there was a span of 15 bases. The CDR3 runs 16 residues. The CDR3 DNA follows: TGTGCCAGCAGCCCTCGGGTGGGTAAAGCCTACAATGAGCAGTTCTTC. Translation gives CASSPRVGKAYNEQFF. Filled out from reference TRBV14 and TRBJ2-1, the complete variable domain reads EAGVTQFPSHSVIEKGQTVTLRCDPISGHDNLYWYRRVMGKEIKFLLHFVKESKQDESGMPNNRFLAERTGGTYSTLKVQPAELEDSGVYFCASSPRVGKAYNEQFFGPGTRLTVL.

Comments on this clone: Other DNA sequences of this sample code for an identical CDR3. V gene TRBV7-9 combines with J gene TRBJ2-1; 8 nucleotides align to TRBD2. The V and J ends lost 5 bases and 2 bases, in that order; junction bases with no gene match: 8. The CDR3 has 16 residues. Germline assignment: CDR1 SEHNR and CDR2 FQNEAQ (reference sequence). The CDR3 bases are TGTGCCAGCAGCCCACAAACTAGCGGACCCTACAATGAGCAGTTCTTC. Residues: CASSPQTSGPYNEQFF.

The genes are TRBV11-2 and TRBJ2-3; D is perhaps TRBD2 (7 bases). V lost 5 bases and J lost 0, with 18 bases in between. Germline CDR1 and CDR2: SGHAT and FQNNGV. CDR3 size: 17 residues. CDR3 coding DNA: TGTGCCAGCAGCCCAGGCTTGCGGGGGCTGAGCACAGATACGCAGTATTTT. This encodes CASSPGLRGLSTDTQYF.

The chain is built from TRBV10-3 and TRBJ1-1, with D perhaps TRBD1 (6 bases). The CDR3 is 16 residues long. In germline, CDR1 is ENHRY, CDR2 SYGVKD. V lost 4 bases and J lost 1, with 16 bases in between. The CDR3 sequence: CAISVNRVRRNTEAFF. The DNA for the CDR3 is TGTGCCATCAGTGTGAACAGGGTGCGGAGGAACACTGAAGCTTTCTTT.

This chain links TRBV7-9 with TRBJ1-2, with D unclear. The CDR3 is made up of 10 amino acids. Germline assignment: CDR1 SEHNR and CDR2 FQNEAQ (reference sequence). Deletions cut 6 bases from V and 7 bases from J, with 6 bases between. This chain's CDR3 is CASSTSGYTF. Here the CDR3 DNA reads TGTGCCAGCAGTACAAGTGGCTACACCTTC.

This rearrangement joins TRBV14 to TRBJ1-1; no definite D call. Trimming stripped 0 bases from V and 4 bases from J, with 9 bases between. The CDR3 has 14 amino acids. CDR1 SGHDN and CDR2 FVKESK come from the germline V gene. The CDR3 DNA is TGTGCCAGCAGCCAAGAGGACCTCGGCACTGAAGCTTTCTTT. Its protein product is CASSQEDLGTEAFF.

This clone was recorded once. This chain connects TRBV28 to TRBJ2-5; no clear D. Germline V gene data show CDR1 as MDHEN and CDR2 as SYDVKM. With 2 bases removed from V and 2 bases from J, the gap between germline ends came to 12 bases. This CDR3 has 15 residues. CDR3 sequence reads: CASSLSSAGQETQYF. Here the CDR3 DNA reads TGTGCCAGCAGTTTAAGCTCGGCAGGACAAGAGACCCAGTACTTC.

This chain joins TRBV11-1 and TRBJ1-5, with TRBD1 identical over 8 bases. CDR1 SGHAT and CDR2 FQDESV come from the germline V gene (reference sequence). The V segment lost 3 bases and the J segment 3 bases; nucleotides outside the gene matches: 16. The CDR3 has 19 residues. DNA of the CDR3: TGTGCCAGCAGCTTGTTAAAGCCCCATACAGGGGGTAACAATCAGCCCCAGCATTTT. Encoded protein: CASSLLKPHTGGNNQPQHF.

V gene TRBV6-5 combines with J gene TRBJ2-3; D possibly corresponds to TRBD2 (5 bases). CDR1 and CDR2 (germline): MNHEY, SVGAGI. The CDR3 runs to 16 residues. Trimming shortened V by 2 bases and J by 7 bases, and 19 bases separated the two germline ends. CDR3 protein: CASSYPAGVGPHTQYF. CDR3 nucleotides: TGTGCCAGCAGTTACCCCGCCGGGGTGGGTCCTCATACGCAGTATTTT.

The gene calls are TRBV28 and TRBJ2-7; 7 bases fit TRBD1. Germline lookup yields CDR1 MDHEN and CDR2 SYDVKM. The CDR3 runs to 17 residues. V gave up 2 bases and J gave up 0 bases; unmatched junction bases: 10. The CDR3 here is CASSLRVLTGTSYEQYF. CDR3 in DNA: TGTGCCAGCAGTTTACGGGTTTTGACAGGGACCTCCTACGAGCAGTACTTC. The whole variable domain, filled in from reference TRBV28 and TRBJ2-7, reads DVKVTQSSRYLVKRTGEKVFLECVQDMDHENMFWYRQDPGLGLRLIYFSYDVKMKEKGDIPEGYSVSREKKERFSLILESASTNQTSMYLCASSLRVLTGTSYEQYFGPGTRLTVT.

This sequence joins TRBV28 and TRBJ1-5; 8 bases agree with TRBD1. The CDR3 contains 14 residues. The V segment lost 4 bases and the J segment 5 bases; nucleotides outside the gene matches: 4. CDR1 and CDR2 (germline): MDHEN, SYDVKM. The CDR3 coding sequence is TGTGCCAGCAGTTCCAGGACAGGGCATCAGCCCCAGCATTTT. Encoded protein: CASSSRTGHQPQHF. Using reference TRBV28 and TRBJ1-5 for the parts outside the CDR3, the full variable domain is DVKVTQSSRYLVKRTGEKVFLECVQDMDHENMFWYRQDPGLGLRLIYFSYDVKMKEKGDIPEGYSVSREKKERFSLILESASTNQTSMYLCASSSRTGHQPQHFGDGTRLSIL.

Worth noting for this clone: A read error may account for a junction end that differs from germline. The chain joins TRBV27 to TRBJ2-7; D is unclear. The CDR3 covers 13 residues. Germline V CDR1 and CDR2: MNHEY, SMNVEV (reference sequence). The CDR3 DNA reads TGTGCCAGCAGTACGGGTCCCTCCTATGAGCAGTACTTC. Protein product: CASSTGPSYEQYF.

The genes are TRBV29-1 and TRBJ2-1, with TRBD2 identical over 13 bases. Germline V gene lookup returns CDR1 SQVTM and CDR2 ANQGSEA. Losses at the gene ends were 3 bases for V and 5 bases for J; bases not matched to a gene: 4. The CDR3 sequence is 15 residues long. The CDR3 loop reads CSVESGTSGNNEQFF. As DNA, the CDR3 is TGCAGCGTTGAGTCGGGGACTAGCGGGAACAATGAGCAGTTCTTC.

DNA of the CDR3: TGTGCCAGCAGCTCGCCCACTATATTAGGGGAAATGGGCTATGGCTACACCTTC. This translates into CASSSPTILGEMGYGYTF. The V call is TRBV7-9, the J call TRBJ1-2, with D perhaps TRBD1 (5 bases). The CDR3 has 18 amino acids. Germline V gene sequence: CDR1 SEHNR, CDR2 FQNEAQ (reference sequence). V lost 4 bases to trimming and J lost 4 bases, with 25 bases between them.

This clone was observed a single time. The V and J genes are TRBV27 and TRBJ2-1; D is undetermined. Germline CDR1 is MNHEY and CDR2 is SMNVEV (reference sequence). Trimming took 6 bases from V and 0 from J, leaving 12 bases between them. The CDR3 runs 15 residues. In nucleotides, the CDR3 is TGTGCCAGCAGGGGATTATTGAGCTCCTACAATGAGCAGTTCTTC. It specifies CASRGLLSSYNEQFF.

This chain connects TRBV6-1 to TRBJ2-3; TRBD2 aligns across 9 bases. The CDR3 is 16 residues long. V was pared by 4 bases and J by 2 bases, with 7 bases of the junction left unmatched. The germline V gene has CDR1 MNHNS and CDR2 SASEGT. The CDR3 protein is CASSVLAGDYTDTQYF. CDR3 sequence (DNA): TGTGCCAGCAGTGTCTTAGCGGGAGATTACACAGATACGCAGTATTTT.

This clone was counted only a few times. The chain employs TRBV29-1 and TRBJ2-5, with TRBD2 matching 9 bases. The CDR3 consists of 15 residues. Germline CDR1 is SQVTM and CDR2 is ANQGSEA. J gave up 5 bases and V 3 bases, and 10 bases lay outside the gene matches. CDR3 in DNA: TGCAGCGTTGACGGGTTTAGCGGGGGCTGGGAGACCCAGTACTTC. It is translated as CSVDGFSGGWETQYF. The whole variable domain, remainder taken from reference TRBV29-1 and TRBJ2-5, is SAVISQKPSRDICQRGTSLTIQCQVDSQVTMMFWYRQQPGQSLTLIATANQGSEATYESGFVIDKFPISRPNLTFSTLTVSNMSPEDSSIYLCSVDGFSGGWETQYFGPGTRLLVL.

The CDR3 here is CASSPRLTNLDEQFF. The CDR3 DNA is TGTGCCAGCAGTCCCCGACTAACTAACTTAGATGAGCAGTTCTTC. The gene calls are TRBV27 and TRBJ2-1, with TRBD2 as a possible D gene (5 bases). The length of the CDR3 is 15 residues. With 5 bases removed from V and 8 bases from J, the gap between germline ends came to 19 bases. Germline CDR1 MNHEY, CDR2 SMNVEV (reference sequence).